The 7 T cell receptor beta chains below all came from one sample that was sequenced in a study of blood T cell repertoires in COVID-19. The repertoire was sequenced with immunoSEQ multiplex PCR; TCRdb's copy has only in-frame clones and lacks some. In the table there are about 57,000 clones, 80% to 90% of which are singletons. Sample: peripheral blood. The receptors derive from a human donor in a cohort sampled during active COVID-19.

This sequence joins TRBV6-6 and TRBJ1-4; D is unresolved. This CDR3 is built from 12 residues. Germline assignment: CDR1 MNHNY and CDR2 SVGAGI (reference sequence). The V end was cut by 10 bases, the J end by 6 bases, with 12 bases between. The CDR3 reads CATRSTDEKLFF. The CDR3 DNA sequence: TGTGCCACCCGTTCTACGGATGAAAAACTGTTTTTT.

This rearrangement joins TRBV6-5 to TRBJ2-5; perhaps TRBD2 as D (5 bases). Germline lookup yields CDR1 MNHEY and CDR2 SVGAGI. The CDR3 runs to 15 residues. With 2 bases removed from V and 1 base from J, the gap between germline ends came to 11 bases. CDR3 bases: TGTGCCAGCAGTTACGGGAGAAAGACCCAAGAGACCCAGTACTTC. Residues: CASSYGRKTQETQYF.

The rearrangement joins TRBV7-9 to TRBJ2-1; TRBD2 aligns across 11 bases. V shed 5 bases and J 7 bases; nucleotides not matched to a gene: 7. This CDR3 contains 15 residues. Germline V gives CDR1 SEHNR, CDR2 FQNEAQ (reference sequence). Here the CDR3 DNA reads TGTGCCAGCAGCCAACTAGCGGGAGTGGGGAATGAGCAGTTCTTC. Translation: CASSQLAGVGNEQFF.

V and J are TRBV29-1 and TRBJ2-1; D remains ambiguous. V was trimmed by 3 bases and J by 4 bases, leaving 4 bases between them. Germline values: CDR1 SQVTM, CDR2 ANQGSEA. The CDR3 contains 11 residues. The CDR3 sequence is CSVDSYNEQFF. The DNA of the CDR3 is TGCAGCGTTGACTCGTACAATGAGCAGTTCTTC.

The gene calls are TRBV27 and TRBJ2-1; maybe TRBD2 (7 bases). CDR1 MNHEY and CDR2 SMNVEV come from the germline V gene (reference sequence). Trimming pared 5 bases from V and 5 bases from J, leaving 16 bases between. This CDR3 contains 15 residues. This CDR3 is CASSPRGGTNNEQFF. The CDR3 nucleotides are TGTGCCAGCAGTCCCAGGGGTGGGACTAACAATGAGCAGTTCTTC.

The chain carries TRBV4-3 and TRBJ2-5, with 15 bases fitting TRBD2. The CDR3 spans 16 residues. Germline CDR1 reads LGHNA; CDR2 reads YSLEER. V shed 3 bases and J 3 bases; nucleotides not matched to a gene: 2. CDR3: CASSQGTSGGKETQYF. The CDR3 DNA is TGCGCCAGCAGCCAGGGGACTAGCGGGGGGAAAGAGACCCAGTACTTC.

The chain recombines TRBV14 with TRBJ2-5; the D gene is possibly TRBD2 (5 bases). The V and J ends lost 0 bases and 4 bases respectively, with 12 bases between them. Looked up from germline, CDR1 is SGHDN and CDR2 is FVKESK. The CDR3 runs 15 residues. This CDR3 is CASSQDGPRAETQYF. CDR3 sequence (DNA): TGTGCCAGCAGCCAAGATGGCCCGAGGGCAGAGACCCAGTACTTC.